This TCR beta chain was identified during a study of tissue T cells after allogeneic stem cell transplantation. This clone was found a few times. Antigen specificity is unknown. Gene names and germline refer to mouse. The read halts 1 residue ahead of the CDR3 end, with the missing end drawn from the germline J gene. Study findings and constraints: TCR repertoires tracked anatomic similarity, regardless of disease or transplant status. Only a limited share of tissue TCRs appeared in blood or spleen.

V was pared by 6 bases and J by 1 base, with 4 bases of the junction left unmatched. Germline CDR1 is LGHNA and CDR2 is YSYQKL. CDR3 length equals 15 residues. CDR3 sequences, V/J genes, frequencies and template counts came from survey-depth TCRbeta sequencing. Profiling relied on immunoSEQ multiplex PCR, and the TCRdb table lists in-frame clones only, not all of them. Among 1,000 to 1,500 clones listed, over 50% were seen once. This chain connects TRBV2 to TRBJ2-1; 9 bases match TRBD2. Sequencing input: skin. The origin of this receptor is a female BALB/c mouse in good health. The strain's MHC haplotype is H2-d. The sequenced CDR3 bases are TGTGCCAGCAGTAAAACTGGGGGGAACTATGCTGAGCAGTTC. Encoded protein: CASSKTGGNYAEQF. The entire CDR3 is CASSKTGGNYAEQFF.